The sequence of this T cell receptor (beta chain) was determined in a study of shared T cell receptors in the human thymus. CDR3 size: 17 residues. Trimming stripped 0 bases from V and 0 bases from J, with 12 bases between. Germline V gives CDR1 LGHNA, CDR2 YSLEER. Repertoires were generated with immunoSEQ multiplex PCR, while TCRdb's copy carries only in-frame clones and drops some. The sample has roughly 660,000 clones, 88% seen once. Another study also made use of these data, one on human thymus T cells. That paper adds: Donors were healthy Finnish infants having corrective surgery for congenital heart defects. The thymus tissue came from resections taken during corrective heart surgery. Thymic and blood repertoires seemed to show skewed V and J gene use. Unrelated people showed highly overlapping thymic repertoires, related research reported.

The chain joins TRBV4-3 to TRBJ1-3; weak D call: TRBD1 (6 bases). The sequencing input was thymocytes. This sequence originates from a boy under two years old with a congenital heart defect. The CDR3 DNA follows: TGCGCCAGCAGCCAAGAGGGGGGGGCGGACTCTGGAAACACCATATATTTT. It translates to CASSQEGGADSGNTIYF.